Listed below are T cell receptor beta chains from one sample, sequenced in a study of T cell repertoires in cytomegalovirus infection. TCRdb recomputed calls from the reads with MiXCR, one row per CDR3 protein. The table lists 200,000 to 300,000 distinct CDR3 sequences, around 13% of them singletons. Material for sequencing was PBMCs. Every receptor here comes from a human donor in good health (CMV status not recorded). Some clones in this sample may be carry-over from other donors' samples. Both conserved end residues are part of each CDR3. A D gene is named only where the DNA matches it firmly. Rows may omit the clone size; those that give it use once, few, many or a size class.

clone_size	d_call	v_call	j_call	cdr3_nt	cdr3_aa
many	-	TRBV7-9	TRBJ2-1	TGTGCCAGCAGCTTATCTTTAGCGGAAGAGCAGTTCTTC	CASSLSLAEEQFF
-	-	TRBV29-1	TRBJ2-7	TGCAGCGTTGGGGGGGAGAAGAGCCCCTACGAGCAGTACTTC	CSVGGEKSPYEQYF
-	-	TRBV7-9	TRBJ2-7	TGTGCCAGCAGCTTGGGGGCCGGGACTACCCCCCGTAAATACTTC	CASSLGAGTTPRKYF
few	-	TRBV20-1	TRBJ1-5	TGCAGTGCTAGAGTGGAGACCGTAGGGCCCCAGCATTTT	CSARVETVGPQHF
many	-	TRBV7-2	TRBJ1-3	TGTGCCAGCAGCTTAGAGACAGCTTCTGGAAACACCATATATTTT	CASSLETASGNTIYF
-	TRBD1	TRBV20-1	TRBJ1-6	TGCAGTGCTAAGCAGGGGGCTCTAAATAATTCACCCCTCCACTTT	CSAKQGALNNSPLHF
-	-	TRBV5-6	TRBJ2-7	TGTGCCAGCAGCTTCTGGCCGTTTTCAGGGGGGCAGAAAAACGAGCAGTACTTC	CASSFWPFSGGQKNEQYF
few	-	TRBV12-3/TRBV12-4	TRBJ1-6	TGTGCCAGCAGGCCGGTCTCGAGCAATTCACCCCTCCACTTT	CASRPVSSNSPLHF
-	-	TRBV7-6	TRBJ1-2	TGTGCCAGCAGCTTAAGGGATCGCTATGGCTACACCTTC	CASSLRDRYGYTF
-	-	TRBV27	TRBJ1-1	TGTGCCAGCAGTCTCCGTAGGGGAGCTGAAGCTTTCTTT	CASSLRRGAEAFF
-	TRBD1	TRBV7-9	TRBJ1-1	TGTGCCAGCAGCTTAGGGCAGGGGAGGGGGCAAGACACTGAAGCTTTCTTT	CASSLGQGRGQDTEAFF
many	-	TRBV7-2	TRBJ1-4	TGTGCCAGCAGTCCCCGCCCGTACGCTAATGAAAAACTGTTTTTT	CASSPRPYANEKLFF
many	TRBD1	TRBV7-2	TRBJ1-1	TGTGCCAGCAGCCCCGGGACAGTCAACACTGAAGCTTTCTTT	CASSPGTVNTEAFF
many	-	TRBV14	TRBJ2-7	TGTGCCAGCAGCCGGACTGTCCTTCGGGACGAGCAGTACTTC	CASSRTVLRDEQYF
-	-	TRBV2	TRBJ1-3	TGTGCCAGCAATAGTAACAGTCTCGCTGGAAACACCATATATTTT	CASNSNSLAGNTIYF
-	-	TRBV18	TRBJ2-5	TGTGCCAGCTCACGTGACAGCGGAATAGAGACCCAGTACTTC	CASSRDSGIETQYF
-	-	TRBV25-1	TRBJ1-3	TGTGCCAGCAGAGAATTTGGGCGCTCTGGAAACACCATATATTTT	CASREFGRSGNTIYF
-	TRBD2	TRBV18	TRBJ2-3	TGTGCCAGCTCACCGATCCATAGCGGGAGTTCGACAGATACGCAGTATTTT	CASSPIHSGSSTDTQYF
-	-	TRBV28	TRBJ1-2	TGTGCCAGCACGGGACTTATAGGCTACACCTTC	CASTGLIGYTF
few	-	TRBV6-2/TRBV6-3	TRBJ1-1	TGTGCCAGCAGTTACGTTCCCCCCTCTGAAGCTTTCTTT	CASSYVPPSEAFF
-	TRBD1	TRBV29-1	TRBJ2-5	TGCAGCGTTGAGACCGACAGGGGGTTTGAGACCCAGTACTTC	CSVETDRGFETQYF
many	-	TRBV7-9	TRBJ2-1	TGTGCCAGCAGTAGCACGGACAATGAGCAGTTCTTC	CASSSTDNEQFF
few	TRBD2	TRBV29-1	TRBJ2-5	TGCAGCGTCTCGGAGGTGGGGGGGGGGACCCAGTACTTC	CSVSEVGGGTQYF
many	TRBD2	TRBV20-1	TRBJ2-5	TGCAGTGCTAGAGACTGGGGACTAGCGGGAGTTGGCGTTTTGGAGACCCAGTACTTC	CSARDWGLAGVGVLETQYF
-	TRBD1	TRBV6-2/TRBV6-3	TRBJ1-5	TGTGCCAGCAGAAGCTCAGGGGGTGGCAATCAGCCCCAGCATTTT	CASRSSGGGNQPQHF
many	-	TRBV7-2	TRBJ2-2	TGTGCCAGCGCTAGGGGGACCGTTAACACCGGGGAGCTGTTTTTT	CASARGTVNTGELFF
many	TRBD1	TRBV7-2	TRBJ1-2	TGTGCCAGCAGCTTATCGGACAGGGGAAACTATGGCTACACCTTC	CASSLSDRGNYGYTF
many	-	TRBV29-1	TRBJ1-2	TGCACTCCGAGCGGGGATGGCTACACCTTC	CTPSGDGYTF
-	TRBD1	TRBV27	TRBJ2-2	TGTGCCAGCAGTCCCTGGGACAGGGTCGCCGGGGAGCTGTTTTTT	CASSPWDRVAGELFF
many	-	TRBV6-2/TRBV6-3	TRBJ1-5	TGTGCCAGCAGTTACGCCTCGAACTTGGCGGATCAGCCCCAGCATTTT	CASSYASNLADQPQHF
few	-	TRBV15	TRBJ2-1	TGTGCCACCAGCAGCCGGGACTGGACCTACAATGAGCAGTTCTTC	CATSSRDWTYNEQFF
-	-	TRBV29-1	TRBJ1-1	TGCAGCGTGGCAAGGGACCTGAACACTGAAGCTTTCTTT	CSVARDLNTEAFF
-	TRBD1	TRBV20-1	TRBJ2-3	TGCAGTGCTACCCAGGACAGGGGGCGCACAGATACGCAGTATTTT	CSATQDRGRTDTQYF
many	TRBD2	TRBV7-2	TRBJ2-7	TGTGCCAGCAGCCCGGACGGGGCGGGAGGGCGCAACGAGCAGTACTTC	CASSPDGAGGRNEQYF
many	TRBD1	TRBV6-2/TRBV6-3	TRBJ1-1	TGTGCCACCCACAGGGGGAACACTGAAGCTTTCTTT	CATHRGNTEAFF
-	-	TRBV10-3	TRBJ1-5	TGTGCCATCAGTGAGTCGTGGGGGCAGCCCCAGCATTTT	CAISESWGQPQHF
few	TRBD1	TRBV5-4	TRBJ1-2	TGTGCCAGCAGCGGGGTACAGGGGAACTATGGCTACACCTTC	CASSGVQGNYGYTF
many	TRBD1	TRBV5-1	TRBJ2-7	TGCGCCAGCAGCTTCCGACAGGGGGCTCCTCCCTACGAGCAGTACTTC	CASSFRQGAPPYEQYF
many	TRBD2	TRBV7-2	TRBJ2-4	TGTGCCAGCAGCCCCCTCCGGGCTGCGGGGGGCCTACTAGCCAAAAACATTCAGTACTTC	CASSPLRAAGGLLAKNIQYF
-	TRBD2	TRBV19	TRBJ2-7	TGTGCCAGTAGGACCCTAGCGGGAGACACCTACGAGCAGTACTTC	CASRTLAGDTYEQYF
few	TRBD1	TRBV20-1	TRBJ2-2	TGCAGTGTTTGGGACAGGGTTAACACCGGGGAGCTGTTTTTT	CSVWDRVNTGELFF
many	TRBD1	TRBV7-9	TRBJ2-4	TGTGCCAGCAGCTTAGGACAGGGATTAGCCAAAAACATTCAGTACTTC	CASSLGQGLAKNIQYF
many	-	TRBV29-1	TRBJ2-7	TGCAGCGTTGCTGTCCCCTACGAGCAGTACTTC	CSVAVPYEQYF
-	-	TRBV3-1	TRBJ2-1	TGTGCCAGCAGCCAAGAAGGGGGGCATGAGCAGTTCTTC	CASSQEGGHEQFF
few	-	TRBV5-4	TRBJ2-4	TGTGCCAGCAGCTTGGAATCCACTAGCAACATTCAGTACTTC	CASSLESTSNIQYF
many	-	TRBV11-2	TRBJ1-1	TGTGCCAGCAGCTTAGATCCCAGCAGGGGGAACACTGAAGCTTTCTTT	CASSLDPSRGNTEAFF
many	TRBD1	TRBV15	TRBJ1-5	TGTGCCACCAGCAACTGGAGACAGGGGGCGCGAGGCAATCAGCCCCAGCATTTT	CATSNWRQGARGNQPQHF
many	-	TRBV24-1	TRBJ2-3	TGTGCCACCAGTGGGACAGAGTACACAGATACGCAGTATTTT	CATSGTEYTDTQYF
-	-	TRBV7-2	TRBJ1-6	TGTGCCAGCAGCATGGCATGGGGTGGCGATTCACCCCTCCACTTT	CASSMAWGGDSPLHF
-	-	TRBV7-8	TRBJ2-1	TGTGCCAGCAGCTTAGGGGACTCCCGCCATGAGCAGTTCTTC	CASSLGDSRHEQFF
-	-	TRBV29-1	TRBJ2-5	TGCAGCGTTGTCCTCGGGCAGGGTCCCCAAGAGACCCAGTACTTC	CSVVLGQGPQETQYF
many	TRBD2	TRBV28	TRBJ2-5	TGTGCCAGCAGCTACAGAATACTAGCGGGAGTGGTAGAGACCCAGTACTTC	CASSYRILAGVVETQYF